The 16 T cell receptor beta chains listed next were all sequenced from one sample in a study of vaccination and CD4 T cells after COVID-19. Treatment specified: approximately 9-day PBMC culture with coronavirus spike peptide pools or control peptides (ViraFEST assay). These receptors have no identified antigens. At the Johns Hopkins FTIC core, DNA taken from cultured CD4+ T cells was sequenced by way of the Oncomine TCR Beta short-read assay. Using its own MiXCR run on the PCR reads, TCRdb lists one record per CDR3 protein. The repertoire holds around 25,000 distinct CDR3 sequences, with roughly 40% as singletons. Sequenced input: CD4+ T cells from blood, cultured in vitro. The receptors shown here come from a human donor who had recovered from COVID-19.

This clonotype was found a few times. The chain couples TRBV6-1 to TRBJ1-1; D perhaps matches TRBD1 (6 bases). Germline V gene data show CDR1 as MNHNS and CDR2 as SASEGT. Trimming removed 2 bases from V and 3 bases from J, with 10 bases in between. This CDR3 has 14 residues. CDR3 sequence reads: CASSEQGSYTEAFF. CDR3 nucleotides: TGTGCCAGCAGTGAACAGGGGTCCTACACTGAAGCTTTCTTT.

The CDR3 DNA reads as TGCGCCAGCAGCCCACAGGGTACTAAAAACATTCAGTACTTC. This sequence encodes CASSPQGTKNIQYF. The chain carries TRBV5-1 and TRBJ2-4, with D perhaps TRBD1 (6 bases). In germline, CDR1 is SGHRS, CDR2 YFSETQ. V was cut by 4 bases and J by 4 bases, with 12 bases left in between. The CDR3 is 14 residues long. Full variable domain (missing parts from reference TRBV5-1 and TRBJ2-4): KAGVTQTPRYLIKTRGQQVTLSCSPISGHRSVSWYQQTPGQGLQFLFEYFSETQRNKGNFPGRFSGRQFSNSRSEMNVSTLELGDSALYLCASSPQGTKNIQYFGAGTRLSVL.

This clonotype was found a few times. This chain joins TRBV24-1 and TRBJ2-5, with 7 bases identical to TRBD1. The CDR3 loop spans 14 amino acids. CDR1 is KGHDR and CDR2 is SFDVKD in the germline V gene. The V segment lost 3 bases and the J segment 4 bases; nucleotides outside the gene matches: 4. In nucleotides, the CDR3 is TGTGCCACCAGTGATACGGGACAGTCAGAGACCCAGTACTTC. This gives the protein CATSDTGQSETQYF.

The rearrangement links TRBV24-1 to TRBJ2-1; TRBD2 might be the D (6 bases). This CDR3 is built from 12 residues. V was pared by 7 bases and J by 7 bases, with 10 bases between. CDR1 and CDR2 from the germline V gene are KGHDR and SFDVKD. CDR3 loop: CATRHRENEQFF. CDR3 DNA sequence: TGTGCCACCAGGCACCGGGAGAATGAGCAGTTCTTC.

This clonotype came up a few times. The chain carries TRBV6-5 and TRBJ2-7, with D perhaps TRBD1 or TRBD2 (5 bases each). The germline gives CDR1 MNHEY, CDR2 SVGAGI. Trimming removed 4 bases at V and 0 bases at J, with 16 bases between. The CDR3 totals 16 residues. CDR3 sequence: CASSSPGTSGSYEQYF. In nucleotides, the CDR3 is TGTGCCAGCAGTTCACCGGGGACGTCGGGCTCCTACGAGCAGTACTTC.

V usage is TRBV4-3 and J usage is TRBJ2-1, with D uncertain. The CDR3 runs 16 residues. Germline lookup yields CDR1 LGHNA and CDR2 YSLEER. The V end lost 2 bases, the J end lost 8 bases, and 19 bases lay between the germline ends. In DNA form, the CDR3 reads TGCGCCAGCAGCCAAAACTCCGCCGGGTATTTTGATGAGCAGTTCTTC. Its protein product is CASSQNSAGYFDEQFF.

The chain employs TRBV7-6 and TRBJ2-7; 15 bases agree with TRBD2. CDR1 is SGHVS, CDR2 FNYEAQ, per germline. With 5 bases clipped from V and 3 bases from J, the junction kept 2 bases outside the gene matches. CDR3 length equals 15 residues. CDR3 DNA: TGTGCCAGCAGCCGGGGACTAGCGGGGGGCTACGAGCAGTACTTC. It specifies CASSRGLAGGYEQYF.

This clonotype came up a few times. The V and J genes are TRBV5-1 and TRBJ2-5; possibly TRBD1 or TRBD2 for D (5 bases each). V was trimmed by 0 bases and J by 3 bases, leaving 9 bases between them. Germline CDR1 is SGHRS and CDR2 is YFSETQ. The CDR3 has 14 residues. The CDR3 DNA sequence: TGCGCCAGCAGCTTGGCGGGGACCGAAGAGACCCAGTACTTC. Residues: CASSLAGTEETQYF.

This clonotype turned up a few times. The chain uses TRBV20-1 and TRBJ2-3; 11 bases are a match to TRBD2. The trim removed 2 bases at V and 0 bases at J, leaving 4 bases unmatched. Germline CDR1 is DFQATT and CDR2 is SNEGSKA (reference sequence). The CDR3 spans 16 residues. DNA for the CDR3: TGCAGTGCTAGACCTAGCGGGGGGACTAGCACAGATACGCAGTATTTT. Its translation is CSARPSGGTSTDTQYF.

This clonotype showed up just a few times. The chain carries TRBV20-1 and TRBJ2-3; the D gene could be TRBD1 or TRBD2 (6 bases each). The germline V gene has CDR1 DFQATT and CDR2 SNEGSKA (reference sequence). This CDR3 spans 15 amino acids. Trimming took 3 bases from V and 0 from J, leaving 13 bases between them. The CDR3 nucleotides read TGCAGTGCTAGCGGGGGCCCGGGGAGCACAGATACGCAGTATTTT. This sequence encodes CSASGGPGSTDTQYF.

This clonotype was counted once. This chain links TRBV28 with TRBJ1-1; D might be TRBD1 (6 bases). The germline V gene has CDR1 MDHEN and CDR2 SYDVKM. The CDR3 is 14 amino acids. V shed 2 bases and J shed 1 base, with 8 bases lying between them. The DNA for the CDR3 is TGTGCCAGCAGTTTAGGGGGCACGAACACTGAAGCTTTCTTT. Translating it yields CASSLGGTNTEAFF. Using reference TRBV28 and TRBJ1-1 for the parts outside the CDR3, the full variable domain is DVKVTQSSRYLVKRTGEKVFLECVQDMDHENMFWYRQDPGLGLRLIYFSYDVKMKEKGDIPEGYSVSREKKERFSLILESASTNQTSMYLCASSLGGTNTEAFFGQGTRLTVV.

The gene calls are TRBV19 and TRBJ1-2; 8 bases line up with TRBD1. Trimming took 10 bases from V and 0 from J; bases not matched to a gene: 4. This CDR3 spans 13 amino acids. Germline CDR1 is LNHDA and CDR2 is SQIVND (reference sequence). The DNA for the CDR3 is TGTGCCACGACAGGGGTCACTAACTATGGCTACACCTTC. Amino acid sequence: CATTGVTNYGYTF. Full variable domain (rest looked up from reference TRBV19 and TRBJ1-2): DGGITQSPKYLFRKEGQNVTLSCEQNLNHDAMYWYRQDPGQGLRLIYYSQIVNDFQKGDIAEGYSVSREKKESFPLTVTSAQKNPTAFYLCATTGVTNYGYTFGSGTRLTVV.

V gene TRBV20-1 combines with J gene TRBJ2-2; D perhaps matches TRBD1 (6 bases). The V end was cut by 0 bases, the J end by 2 bases, with 10 bases between. Germline CDR1 is DFQATT and CDR2 is SNEGSKA (reference sequence). This CDR3 has 15 amino acids. CDR3 residues: CSARDGQINTGELFF. In DNA, the CDR3 is TGCAGTGCTAGAGATGGACAGATCAACACCGGGGAGCTGTTTTTT.

The chain is built from TRBV19 and TRBJ2-3, with D possibly TRBD1 on 5 matching bases. With 10 bases removed from V and 5 bases from J, the gap between germline ends came to 10 bases. The CDR3 loop spans 11 amino acids. Germline V CDR1 and CDR2: LNHDA, SQIVND (reference sequence). The CDR3 loop reads CATQQGDTQYF. CDR3 bases: TGTGCCACCCAGCAGGGAGATACGCAGTATTTT.

The chain links TRBV7-4 to TRBJ1-5; D is possibly TRBD1 (5 bases). V gave up 7 bases and J gave up 1 base, with 8 bases separating them. The CDR3 contains 13 residues. Germline lookup yields CDR1 SGHVT and CDR2 SQSDAQ. This CDR3 is CASTRQSNQPQHF. CDR3 coding DNA: TGTGCCAGCACCCGACAGAGCAATCAGCCCCAGCATTTT. The full variable domain, with the rest looked up from reference TRBV7-4 and TRBJ1-5, is GAGVSQSPRYKVAKRGRDVALRCDSISGHVTLYWYRQTLGQGSEVLTYSQSDAQRDKSGRPSGRFSAERPERSVSTLKIQRTEQGDSAVYLCASTRQSNQPQHFGDGTRLSIL.

This clonotype was found a few times. The chain joins TRBV6-1 to TRBJ1-2; D not resolved. This CDR3 is 14 amino acids long. The germline V gene encodes CDR1 MNHNS and CDR2 SASEGT. The V end lost 1 base, the J end lost 1 base, and 7 bases lay between the germline ends. This CDR3 reads CASSEGPGNYGYTF. CDR3 DNA sequence: TGTGCCAGCAGTGAAGGACCGGGTAACTATGGCTACACCTTC.